The 21 T cell receptor beta chains below all came from one sample that was sequenced in a study of blood T cell repertoires in COVID-19. Measured with immunoSEQ multiplex PCR; TCRdb has only the in-frame clones, and not every one. The sample records fewer than 200,000 clones, approximately 80% being singletons. The sample taken for sequencing was peripheral blood. The source of these receptors is a man between 60 and 75 years old with acute or convalescent COVID-19.

The chain employs TRBV7-2 and TRBJ2-5; TRBD2 matches 13 bases. Germline V CDR1 and CDR2: SGHTA, FQGNSA. V gave up 2 bases and J gave up 4 bases; unmatched junction bases: 4. The CDR3 is 16 amino acids. The CDR3 here is CASSLSTSGGGETQYF. The CDR3 coding sequence is TGTGCCAGCAGCTTAAGCACTAGCGGGGGGGGAGAGACCCAGTACTTC.

This chain joins TRBV4-2 and TRBJ1-3; D unresolved. Germline values: CDR1 LGHNA, CDR2 YNFKEQ. The CDR3 totals 15 residues. With 0 bases removed from V and 3 bases from J, the gap between germline ends came to 9 bases. CDR3 sequence reads: CASSQEARDGNTIYF. CDR3 nucleotide sequence: TGTGCCAGCAGCCAAGAAGCGAGGGATGGAAACACCATATATTTT.

This clone was counted only a few times. Other DNA sequences within the sample encode an identical CDR3. The V and J genes are TRBV19 and TRBJ2-7; TRBD2 aligns across 7 bases. The CDR3 runs to 14 residues. In germline, CDR1 is LNHDA, CDR2 SQIVND (reference sequence). V lost 1 base to trimming and J lost 4 bases; unmatched junction nucleotides: 4. CDR3 region: CASSIGGGSYEQYF. In DNA, the CDR3 is TGTGCCAGTAGTATAGGAGGCGGGAGTTACGAGCAGTACTTC.

J is TRBJ2-1 and V is TRBV4-3, with 11 bases that match TRBD1. The CDR3 covers 15 residues. The ends lost 3 bases at V and 7 bases at J; junction bases unmatched: 5. Germline assignment: CDR1 LGHNA and CDR2 YSLEER. Written as DNA, the CDR3 is TGCGCCAGCAGCCATTCGGGACAGGGGGTAAATGAGCAGTTCTTC. Protein: CASSHSGQGVNEQFF.

The chain links TRBV10-3 to TRBJ1-1; 9 bases agree with TRBD1. With V trimmed by 6 bases and J by 1 base, 3 bases remained unmatched. The CDR3 loop spans 14 amino acids. Germline V lookup: CDR1 ENHRY, CDR2 SYGVKD. CDR3: CAISEDRGNTEAFF. The DNA for the CDR3 is TGTGCCATCAGCGAGGACAGGGGGAACACTGAAGCTTTCTTT.

The chain recombines TRBV27 with TRBJ2-7; 7 positions match TRBD1. The trim removed 6 bases at V and 2 bases at J, leaving 4 bases unmatched. The germline V gene encodes CDR1 MNHEY and CDR2 SMNVEV (reference sequence). There are 13 residues in the CDR3. CDR3 residues: CASRWDRPYEQYF. The CDR3 DNA reads TGTGCCAGCAGATGGGACAGACCCTACGAGCAGTACTTC.

The rearrangement uses TRBV24-1 and TRBJ2-1; 9 bases map to TRBD1. Germline V gene sequence: CDR1 KGHDR, CDR2 SFDVKD. The junction had 7 bases not matched to a gene; V was cut back by 2 bases and J by 6 bases. The CDR3 is 16 amino acids. CDR3 loop: CATSDSRTGVSNEQFF. The CDR3 coding sequence is TGTGCCACCAGTGATTCGAGGACAGGGGTCTCCAATGAGCAGTTCTTC.

The chain joins TRBV7-2 to TRBJ2-3, with D possibly TRBD2 on 6 matching bases. V was trimmed by 4 bases and J by 2 bases, leaving 10 bases between them. Germline CDR1 and CDR2: SGHTA and FQGNSA. CDR3 length: 14 amino acids. DNA for the CDR3: TGTGCCAGCAGCTCGGGACTTTACACAGATACGCAGTATTTT. It yields the protein CASSSGLYTDTQYF.

The rearrangement links TRBV19 to TRBJ1-6; weak D call: TRBD1 (5 bases). V dropped 4 bases and J dropped 6 bases, with 10 bases sitting between them. Germline assignment: CDR1 LNHDA and CDR2 SQIVND (reference sequence). The CDR3 contains 14 residues. CDR3 protein: CASSTSGGNSPLHF. In nucleotides, the CDR3 is TGTGCCAGTAGTACGAGCGGGGGTAATTCACCCCTCCACTTT.

The V call is TRBV5-4, the J call TRBJ1-1, with 8 positions matching TRBD1. Germline CDR1 SGHNT, CDR2 YYREEE (reference sequence). The CDR3 runs 14 residues. J was trimmed by 5 bases and V by 1 base; bases with no gene match: 4. The CDR3 protein is CASSLTGGKTEAFF. The CDR3 DNA sequence: TGTGCCAGCAGCTTGACAGGGGGGAAGACTGAAGCTTTCTTT.

The chain carries TRBV19 and TRBJ1-2, with D possibly being TRBD1 (6 bases). V lost 4 bases and J 8 bases, leaving 14 bases between the germline ends. The CDR3 sequence is 13 residues long. Germline CDR1 reads LNHDA; CDR2 reads SQIVND (reference sequence). Here the CDR3 DNA reads TGTGCCAGTAGTACCGGGGGGCGAAGGGGCTACACCTTC. Protein: CASSTGGRRGYTF.

The chain joins TRBV19 to TRBJ2-7, with D perhaps TRBD1 (5 bases). The CDR3 spans 15 residues. The ends were cut back, 9 bases at V and 0 bases at J, with 18 bases in the middle. Germline lookup yields CDR1 LNHDA and CDR2 SQIVND (reference sequence). CDR3: CASASGSANSYEQYF. The CDR3 DNA follows: TGTGCCAGCGCCTCAGGGTCGGCAAACTCCTACGAGCAGTACTTC.

The chain employs TRBV3-1 (or the pseudogene TRBV3-2) and TRBJ2-3, with 8 bases matching TRBD2. CDR1 and CDR2 (germline): LGHDT, YNNKEL (reference sequence). V was clipped by 0 bases and J by 2 bases; unmatched bases: 10. The CDR3 extends over 18 amino acids. CDR3 sequence: CASSQDAGAGANTDTQYF. CDR3 DNA sequence: TGTGCCAGCAGCCAAGATGCCGGAGCGGGGGCCAACACAGATACGCAGTATTTT.

This clone was counted between two and nine times. For the CDR3, the DNA is TGTGCCAGTAGTATCCAAACCGGGACAGGGGTTCAGCCCCAGCATTTT. Residues: CASSIQTGTGVQPQHF. The chain recombines TRBV19 with TRBJ1-5; 10 bases line up with TRBD1. The CDR3 consists of 16 residues. V shed 3 bases and J 6 bases; nucleotides not matched to a gene: 8. Germline V gene lookup returns CDR1 LNHDA and CDR2 SQIVND (reference sequence).

The rearrangement joins TRBV19 to TRBJ2-3; 10 nucleotides agree with TRBD2. J lost 6 bases, V lost 1 base, and 1 base had no gene match. Germline values: CDR1 LNHDA, CDR2 SQIVND (reference sequence). This CDR3 has 14 residues. This chain's CDR3 is CASSIGTSGDTQYF. The CDR3 DNA reads TGTGCCAGTAGTATAGGGACTAGCGGCGATACGCAGTATTTT.

The chain combines TRBV7-8 with TRBJ2-1; 9 bases fit TRBD1. This CDR3 is 16 amino acids long. Trimming took 4 bases from V and 4 from J; bases not matched to a gene: 8. The germline gives CDR1 SGHVS, CDR2 FQNEAQ. In DNA, the CDR3 is TGTGCCAGCAGCTCCCAACAGGGGGCGAGTTACAATGAGCAGTTCTTC. This codes for CASSSQQGASYNEQFF. The full variable domain, its missing parts supplied by reference TRBV7-8 and TRBJ2-1, is GAGVSQSPRYKVAKRGQDVALRCDPISGHVSLFWYQQALGQGPEFLTYFQNEAQLDKSGLPSDRFFAERPEGSVSTLKIQRTQQEDSAVYLCASSSQQGASYNEQFFGPGTRLTVL.

The chain couples TRBV2 to TRBJ2-1; the D gene is possibly TRBD2 (6 bases). This CDR3 contains 15 residues. V was cut by 7 bases and J by 5 bases, with 18 bases left in between. From germline, CDR1 is SNHLY and CDR2 FYNNEI. The CDR3 bases are TGTGCCAGCAAAACACTCCGGGACTTAAACAATGAGCAGTTCTTC. Residues: CASKTLRDLNNEQFF.

The chain recombines TRBV6-5 with TRBJ2-1, with a possible D match to TRBD1 (5 bases). The CDR3 totals 15 residues. Trimming cost V 4 bases and J 2 bases, with 12 bases left between them. Germline V lookup: CDR1 MNHEY, CDR2 SVGAGI. CDR3 sequence (DNA): TGTGCCAGCAGTTTAGTAGGGGCCGCCTACAATGAGCAGTTCTTC. Amino acids: CASSLVGAAYNEQFF.

As DNA, the CDR3 is TGCGCCAGCAGCCAATCCATCGGACCTACGGGGAGTGGGACCCAGTACTTC. Amino acid sequence: CASSQSIGPTGSGTQYF. The rearrangement uses TRBV4-1 and TRBJ2-5; D is possibly TRBD2 (5 bases). The CDR3 runs to 17 residues. V was pared by 2 bases and J by 7 bases, with 23 bases between. Germline loops: CDR1 MGHRA, CDR2 YSYEKL.

The chain recombines TRBV11-2 with TRBJ2-1, with 8 bases lining up with TRBD2. The CDR3 covers 17 residues. Germline V lookup: CDR1 SGHAT, CDR2 FQNNGV. V shed 4 bases, J shed 3 bases, and the junction held 11 bases outside the gene matches. The CDR3: CASSWAPGAGGYNEQFF. DNA of the CDR3: TGTGCCAGCAGCTGGGCCCCTGGGGCGGGAGGCTACAATGAGCAGTTCTTC.

The gene calls are TRBV6-5 and TRBJ1-1; possible D gene TRBD1, 5 bases. Germline assignment: CDR1 MNHEY and CDR2 SVGAGI. Between the trimmed V and J ends, which lost 7 bases and 0 bases, there was a span of 12 bases. CDR3 size: 14 residues. In DNA, the CDR3 is TGTGCCAGCATATTTGGGGGGGTGAACACTGAAGCTTTCTTT. Protein sequence: CASIFGGVNTEAFF.